Listed below are T cell receptor beta chains from one sample, sequenced in a study of early T cells in non-severe SARS-CoV-2 infection. Each CDR3 protein is one row after TCRdb ran MiXCR on the 5' RACE reads. The sample includes around 57,000 distinct CDR3 sequences, approximately 10% of them seen just once. What was sequenced was whole blood. The receptor source for this set is an adult who was a healthcare worker with PCR-confirmed SARS-CoV-2 infection or an uninfected control (not recorded which). Each CDR3 is given without its conserved first and last residue. Fields, in order: V gene, CDR3 length, J gene, CDR3 protein.

TRBV27	12	TRBJ1-2	ASSPRQGAYGYT
TRBV7-9	9	TRBJ2-1	ASSPLAEQF
TRBV7-9	14	TRBJ2-3	ASSLEGWRRTDTQY
TRBV5-4	12	TRBJ2-7	ASSMGLGRYEQY
TRBV7-2	13	TRBJ2-2	ASSPALGATGELF
TRBV10-3	12	TRBJ2-7	AISEPTRGDEQY
TRBV11-2	13	TRBJ1-1	ASSLDGPLGTEAF
TRBV6-2/TRBV6-3	13	TRBJ2-3	ASSYNGGGADTQY
TRBV6-1	13	TRBJ1-1	ASSGTGDMNTEAF
TRBV7-2	9	TRBJ2-7	ASSPHYEQY
TRBV4-3	13	TRBJ2-3	ASSHASGGTDTQY
TRBV18	14	TRBJ1-2	ASSPLRSGDNYGYT
TRBV7-2	15	TRBJ2-3	ASSIRQGLPSTDTQY
TRBV7-2	14	TRBJ1-2	ASRSQWGLPNYGYT
TRBV5-1	10	TRBJ2-5	ASSLNQETQY
TRBV28	12	TRBJ2-7	ASSSSIGSYEQY
TRBV12-3/TRBV12-4	12	TRBJ1-6	ASSPGQFNSPLH
TRBV5-1	12	TRBJ1-5	ASSSGGSNQPQH
TRBV23-1	15	TRBJ2-3	ASSRETLAGKRDTQY
TRBV6-5	10	TRBJ1-2	ASSDTVRGYT
TRBV25-1	13	TRBJ1-4	ASSTWEGSNEKLF
TRBV7-2	12	TRBJ1-2	ASSFGTGDYGYT
TRBV12-3/TRBV12-4	13	TRBJ1-2	ASSFGRRANYGYT
TRBV19	10	TRBJ2-1	ASSILRGEQF
TRBV20-1	15	TRBJ2-3	SASTRLAGGPTDTQY
TRBV2	15	TRBJ2-7	ASSDLWRGDIPHEQY
TRBV12-3/TRBV12-4	11	TRBJ1-1	ASQRTGNTEAF